This TCR beta chain was sequenced in a study of T cell changes during pregnancy in multiple sclerosis. Only in-frame clones appear in the TCRdb table, and some are missing; sequencing was by immunoSEQ multiplex PCR. The sample holds under 50,000 clones, 93% seen once. The sample in question was CD8+ T cells from peripheral blood mononuclear cells, obtained after pregnancy. This TCR was recovered from a female donor with multiple sclerosis, enrolled in a pregnancy study.

This chain's CDR3 is CASTRTGNYGYTF. CDR3 in DNA: TGTGCCAGTACTCGGACAGGGAACTATGGCTACACCTTC. The chain links TRBV19 to TRBJ1-2, with TRBD1 identical over 8 bases. Trimming at V came to 7 bases and at J to 2 bases, leaving 3 bases not matched to a gene. This CDR3 spans 13 amino acids. CDR1 is LNHDA, CDR2 SQIVND, per germline (reference sequence).